This is a list of T cell receptor beta chains from one sample in a study of blood T cell repertoires in COVID-19. Measured with immunoSEQ multiplex PCR; TCRdb has only the in-frame clones, and not every one. The table has over 200,000 clones, roughly 82% seen once; the top ten hold approximately 2.3%. What was sequenced was peripheral blood. Source of these receptors: a man in his forties who had recovered from COVID-19. Each CDR3 is given with its conserved first and last residue. D genes are given only for firm matches. Not all rows give a size; the values are once, few, many and, for expanded clones, a class.

D gene | J gene | clone size | CDR3 length | V gene | CDR3 DNA | CDR3 protein
TRBD2 | TRBJ2-5 | - | 17 | TRBV9 | TGTGCCAGCAGCGTCGGACTAGCGGAGTCCCTGGGGGAGACCCAGTACTTC | CASSVGLAESLGETQYF
TRBD1 | TRBJ1-1 | - | 15 | TRBV27 | TGTGCCAGCAGTCCACTACAGGGGTCGAACACTGAAGCTTTCTTT | CASSPLQGSNTEAFF
TRBD1 | TRBJ1-2 | - | 15 | TRBV6-5 | TGTGCCAGCACACGAACCCGGGACAGACTCTATGGCTACACCTTC | CASTRTRDRLYGYTF
TRBD1 | TRBJ1-1 | - | 16 | TRBV6-2/TRBV6-3 | TGTGCCAGCAGTTCCCGGGACAGGGGCCCGGGCACTGAAGCTTTCTTT | CASSSRDRGPGTEAFF
- | TRBJ2-1 | - | 13 | TRBV10-3 | TGTGCCATCAGTGAGTCGAGGGATTCTCCCGAGTTCTTC | CAISESRDSPEFF
- | TRBJ1-2 | - | 15 | TRBV7-8 | TGTGCCAGCAGCTCGGGACAACTGCTCGGGGATGGCTACACCTTC | CASSSGQLLGDGYTF
- | TRBJ2-1 | - | 14 | TRBV7-9 | TGTGCCAGCAGCTCACTTAATCGACAGTCTCAGCAGTTCTTC | CASSSLNRQSQQFF
- | TRBJ1-6 | - | 15 | TRBV4-1 | TGCGCCAGCAGCCAAGATGTCGGGTCGAGATCACCCCTCCACTTT | CASSQDVGSRSPLHF
TRBD1 | TRBJ2-7 | - | 14 | TRBV10-2 | TGCGCCAGCACCTCGACAGGGACACCCTACGAGCAGTACTTC | CASTSTGTPYEQYF
TRBD2 | TRBJ2-3 | - | 16 | TRBV5-6 | TGTGCCAGCAGGGTCGGACTAGCGGGAGGTGGGGATACGCAGTATTTT | CASRVGLAGGGDTQYF
TRBD2 | TRBJ2-7 | - | 16 | TRBV27 | TGTGCCAGCAGTTTTCGGTCGAGCGGGAGGGGCTACGAGCAGTACTTC | CASSFRSSGRGYEQYF
- | TRBJ2-1 | few | 11 | TRBV11-2 | TGTGCCACCAAAGCGGGTTTTGAGCAGTTCTTC | CATKAGFEQFF
- | TRBJ2-3 | - | 15 | TRBV9 | TGTGCCAGCAGCGTGCACGACAGGAGCACAGATACGCAGTATTTT | CASSVHDRSTDTQYF
- | TRBJ1-2 | - | 16 | TRBV7-9 | TGTGCCAGCAGCTTGAGTCTAGGGGAAGGGAACTATGGCTACACCTTC | CASSLSLGEGNYGYTF
- | TRBJ2-5 | - | 14 | TRBV3-1/TRBV3-2 | TGTGCCAGCAGCCACCGGGGAAACCAAGAGACCCAGTACTTC | CASSHRGNQETQYF
- | TRBJ2-7 | - | 13 | TRBV6-5 | TGTGCCAGCAGTTCCGGTCGTTCCTACGAGCAGTACTTC | CASSSGRSYEQYF
TRBD2 | TRBJ2-1 | - | 17 | TRBV11-2 | TGTGCCAGCAGCCCCATCCCTAGCGGGAGGGGGTACAATGAGCAGTTCTTC | CASSPIPSGRGYNEQFF
TRBD1 | TRBJ1-2 | - | 15 | TRBV10-3 | TGTGCCATCAGTATACAGGGGAACATGGGTGATGGCTACACCTTC | CAISIQGNMGDGYTF
- | TRBJ2-7 | - | 14 | TRBV7-8 | TGTGCCAGCACCGGAGGGGCTACGACCGGCGAGCAGTACTTC | CASTGGATTGEQYF
- | TRBJ2-6 | many | 17 | TRBV4-3 | TGCGCCAGCAGCCAAGACTCCTCTGCGGCTGGGGCCAACGTCCTGACTTTC | CASSQDSSAAGANVLTF
- | TRBJ2-5 | - | 15 | TRBV7-2 | TGTGCCAGCAGCTTCAGTTGGAACAGCCAAGAGACCCAGTACTTC | CASSFSWNSQETQYF
- | TRBJ2-1 | - | 12 | TRBV29-1 | TGCAGCGTGCAACCATCCGGGAATGAGCAGTTCTTC | CSVQPSGNEQFF
- | TRBJ1-1 | - | 15 | TRBV11-3 | TGTGCCAGCAGCTTAGATTCCGACAGCCACACTGAAGCTTTCTTT | CASSLDSDSHTEAFF
- | TRBJ1-1 | - | 13 | TRBV19 | TGTGCCAGTAGTTCAACAAGATACACTGAAGCTTTCTTT | CASSSTRYTEAFF
TRBD2 | TRBJ2-3 | - | 19 | TRBV27 | TGTGCCAGCAGTTTTGGACTAGCGGGGGCCGGAAGGGGCACAGATACGCAGTATTTT | CASSFGLAGAGRGTDTQYF
TRBD1 | TRBJ2-7 | - | 16 | TRBV11-2 | TGTGCCAGCAGCTTAGGGGGACAGGGCCTTTCCTACGAGCAGTACTTC | CASSLGGQGLSYEQYF
TRBD1 | TRBJ1-2 | few | 14 | TRBV3-1/TRBV3-2 | TGTGCCAGCAGCCAAACGACAGGGGATAAAGGCTACACCTTC | CASSQTTGDKGYTF
TRBD2 | TRBJ2-1 | - | 16 | TRBV24-1 | TGTGCCACCAGTGATAAAACTAGCGGGGGGGCTTGGGAGCAGTTCTTC | CATSDKTSGGAWEQFF
TRBD2 | TRBJ2-3 | - | 14 | TRBV9 | TGTGCCAGCAGCCCAGGACTAGCGGGCGATACGCAGTATTTT | CASSPGLAGDTQYF
TRBD1 | TRBJ1-1 | - | 13 | TRBV16 | TGTGCCAGCAGTAGACAGGGAAACACTGAAGCTTTCTTT | CASSRQGNTEAFF
- | TRBJ2-7 | - | 15 | TRBV2 | TGTGCCAGCAGTCTCGGCGCGGGGGCATCCTACGAGCAGTACTTC | CASSLGAGASYEQYF
- | TRBJ2-3 | - | 13 | TRBV30 | TGTGCCCTAGAGGTCAGGGGCACAGATACGCAGTATTTT | CALEVRGTDTQYF
- | TRBJ2-7 | - | 14 | TRBV7-8 | TGTGCCAGCAGCTTAAGACAGGCCTCCTACGAGCAGTACTTC | CASSLRQASYEQYF
- | TRBJ2-2 | - | 12 | TRBV28 | TGTGCCAGCACCTCGATGCTAGGGGAGCTGTTTTTT | CASTSMLGELFF
TRBD2 | TRBJ2-3 | - | 15 | TRBV10-3 | TGTGCCATCAAGAAAGGGACTAGCGGCACAGATACGCAGTATTTT | CAIKKGTSGTDTQYF
TRBD2 | TRBJ2-3 | once | 15 | TRBV20-1 | TGCAGTGCTAGTAGCGGGGGGGGAGGCACAGATACGCAGTATTTT | CSASSGGGGTDTQYF
- | TRBJ2-7 | - | 15 | TRBV9 | TGTGCCAGCAGCGTAGGCCCCGGGGAAAGCTACGAGCAGTACTTC | CASSVGPGESYEQYF
- | TRBJ2-1 | few | 15 | TRBV18 | TGTGCCAGCTCACCCGATAGCTCTATCGGGAGTGAGCAGTTCTTC | CASSPDSSIGSEQFF
TRBD2 | TRBJ2-7 | once | 16 | TRBV10-2 | TGCGCCAGCAGTGAGTCGCAACTAGCGGAGGTCGACGAGCAGTACTTC | CASSESQLAEVDEQYF
TRBD1 | TRBJ1-6 | - | 18 | TRBV27 | TGTGCCAGCAGTAAATGGACCCGGGACAGGGGGAGGCCTTCACCCCTCCACTTT | CASSKWTRDRGRPSPLHF
- | TRBJ2-7 | - | 13 | TRBV7-2 | TGTGCCAGCAGCTTATTGCGGGGCTACGAGCAGTACTTC | CASSLLRGYEQYF
- | TRBJ2-1 | once | 13 | TRBV28 | TGTGCCAGCAGTTTTATACAGGCTAATGAGCAGTTCTTC | CASSFIQANEQFF
TRBD1 | TRBJ1-2 | - | 11 | TRBV20-1 | TGCAGTGCCCTCGACAGGGGAGGCTACACCTTC | CSALDRGGYTF
TRBD2 | TRBJ2-1 | few | 16 | TRBV4-1 | TGCGCCAGCAGCCAATCACGCCTAGCGGGTTACAATGAGCAGTTCTTC | CASSQSRLAGYNEQFF
TRBD2 | TRBJ2-3 | - | 15 | TRBV27 | TGTGCCAGCAGTCCACTAGCGGGACACACAGATACGCAGTATTTT | CASSPLAGHTDTQYF
- | TRBJ1-2 | - | 15 | TRBV10-2 | TGCGCCAGCAGTGACCCCGGGGCGGACAGCTATGGCTACACCTTC | CASSDPGADSYGYTF
TRBD1 | TRBJ2-2 | - | 19 | TRBV15 | TGTGCCACCAGCGAAACCATGACAGGGGCGGAATTAAACACCGGGGAGCTGTTTTTT | CATSETMTGAELNTGELFF
- | TRBJ1-1 | - | 13 | TRBV12-3/TRBV12-4 | TGTGCCAGCAGGCGGGTCCGTGGGGCTGAAGCTTTCTTT | CASRRVRGAEAFF
- | TRBJ1-1 | - | 13 | TRBV12-3/TRBV12-4 | TGTGCCAGCAGCCAAGCGGGGGACACTGAAGCTTTCTTT | CASSQAGDTEAFF
TRBD1 | TRBJ2-5 | - | 14 | TRBV18 | TGTGCCAGCTCACCACCCGACAGGGGGGAGACCCAGTACTTC | CASSPPDRGETQYF
- | TRBJ2-7 | - | 14 | TRBV6-1 | TGTGCCAGCAGTGAAGCGGCAGGTTCCTACGAGCAGTACTTC | CASSEAAGSYEQYF
TRBD2 | TRBJ2-3 | - | 17 | TRBV5-1 | TGCGCCAGCAGCTTGGCCGGTTTAGCGGGAGTTAAAGATACGCAGTATTTT | CASSLAGLAGVKDTQYF
- | TRBJ2-7 | - | 11 | TRBV10-2 | TGCGCCAGCAGTGACAGCGACGAGCAGTACTTC | CASSDSDEQYF
TRBD2 | TRBJ2-3 | - | 18 | TRBV7-7 | TGTGCTAGCAGCCCGCGGGCTAGCGGCGACCCTAGCACAGATACGCAGTATTTT | CASSPRASGDPSTDTQYF
TRBD2 | TRBJ2-7 | - | 15 | TRBV11-2 | TGTGCCAGCAGCTTTGGGACTAGCGGACTCTACGAGCAGTACTTC | CASSFGTSGLYEQYF